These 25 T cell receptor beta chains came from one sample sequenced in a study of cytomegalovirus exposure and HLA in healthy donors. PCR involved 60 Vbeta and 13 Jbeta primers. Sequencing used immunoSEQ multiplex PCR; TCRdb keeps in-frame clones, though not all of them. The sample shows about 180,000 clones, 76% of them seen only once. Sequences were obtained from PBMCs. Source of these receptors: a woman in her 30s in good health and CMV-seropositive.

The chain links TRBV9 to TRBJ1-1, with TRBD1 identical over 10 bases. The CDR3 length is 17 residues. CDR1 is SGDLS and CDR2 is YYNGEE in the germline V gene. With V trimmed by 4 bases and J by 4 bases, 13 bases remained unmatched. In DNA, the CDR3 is TGTGCCAGCAGCCCCAGGAGACAGGGGGCCCGGGGCACTGAAGCTTTCTTT. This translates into CASSPRRQGARGTEAFF. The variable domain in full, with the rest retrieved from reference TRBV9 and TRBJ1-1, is DSGVTQTPKHLITATGQRVTLRCSPRSGDLSVYWYQQSLDQGLQFLIQYYNGEERAKGNILERFSAQQFPDLHSELNLSSLELGDSALYFCASSPRRQGARGTEAFFGQGTRLTVV.

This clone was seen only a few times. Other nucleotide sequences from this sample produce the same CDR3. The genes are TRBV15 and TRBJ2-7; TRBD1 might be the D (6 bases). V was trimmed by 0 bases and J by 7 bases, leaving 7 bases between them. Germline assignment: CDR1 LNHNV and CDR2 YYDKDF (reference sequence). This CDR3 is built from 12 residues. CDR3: CATSRDRGEQYF. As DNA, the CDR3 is TGTGCCACCAGCAGAGACAGGGGTGAGCAGTACTTC.

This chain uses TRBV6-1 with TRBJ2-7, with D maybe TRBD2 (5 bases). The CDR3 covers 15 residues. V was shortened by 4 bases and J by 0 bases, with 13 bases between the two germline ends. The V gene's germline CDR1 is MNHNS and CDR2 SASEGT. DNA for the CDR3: TGTGCCAGCAGTGTTGGAGGCACTAGCTCCTACGAGCAGTACTTC. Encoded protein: CASSVGGTSSYEQYF.

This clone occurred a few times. CDR3 residues: CASSAPGQGAGLFF. The DNA of the CDR3 is TGTGCCAGCAGTGCCCCGGGACAGGGGGCGGGACTGTTTTTT. This chain connects TRBV28 to TRBJ1-4; the match to TRBD1 covers 12 bases. J gave up 13 bases and V 5 bases, and 8 bases lay outside the gene matches. The germline V gene encodes CDR1 MDHEN and CDR2 SYDVKM. This CDR3 region has 14 residues.

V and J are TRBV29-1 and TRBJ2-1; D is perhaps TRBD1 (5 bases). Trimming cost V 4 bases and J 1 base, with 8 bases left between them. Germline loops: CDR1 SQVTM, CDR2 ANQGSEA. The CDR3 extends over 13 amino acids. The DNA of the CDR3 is TGCAGCGTTGCCAGGGCGTCCTACAATGAGCAGTTCTTC. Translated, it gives CSVARASYNEQFF.

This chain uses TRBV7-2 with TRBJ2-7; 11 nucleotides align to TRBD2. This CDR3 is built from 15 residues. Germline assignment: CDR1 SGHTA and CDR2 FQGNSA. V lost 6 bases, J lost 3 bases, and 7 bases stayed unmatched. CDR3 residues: CASRPTSGSIYEQYF. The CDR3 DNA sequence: TGTGCCAGCAGACCTACTAGCGGGAGCATCTACGAGCAGTACTTC.

The CDR3 DNA sequence: TGTGCCAGCAGCCGAGAAGGACAGGGGAAAAAACTGTTTTTT. Translated, it gives CASSREGQGKKLFF. The chain uses TRBV5-4 and TRBJ1-4; 9 positions match TRBD1. Looked up from germline, CDR1 is SGHNT and CDR2 is YYREEE (reference sequence). The length of the CDR3 is 14 residues. V lost 4 bases, J lost 9 bases, and 7 bases stayed unmatched. Full variable domain (outside the CDR3, taken from reference TRBV5-4 and TRBJ1-4): ETGVTQSPTHLIKTRGQQVTLRCSSQSGHNTVSWYQQALGQGPQFIFQYYREEENGRGNFPPRFSGLQFPNYSSELNVNALELDDSALYLCASSREGQGKKLFFGSGTQLSVL.

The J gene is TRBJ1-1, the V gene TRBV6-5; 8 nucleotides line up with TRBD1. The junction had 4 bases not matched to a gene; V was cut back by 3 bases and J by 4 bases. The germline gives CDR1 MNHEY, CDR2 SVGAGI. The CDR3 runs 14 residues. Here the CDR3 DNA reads TGTGCCAGCAGTTATTACAGGGGGGGCACTGAAGCTTTCTTT. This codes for CASSYYRGGTEAFF.

CDR3 bases: TGCAGCGGAGACAGGTCCTCCTACGAGCAGTACTTC. Translated: CSGDRSSYEQYF. The chain uses TRBV29-1 and TRBJ2-7; D might be TRBD1 (6 bases). CDR1 SQVTM and CDR2 ANQGSEA come from the germline V gene. With 7 bases removed from V and 0 bases from J, the gap between germline ends came to 10 bases. CDR3 size: 12 residues.

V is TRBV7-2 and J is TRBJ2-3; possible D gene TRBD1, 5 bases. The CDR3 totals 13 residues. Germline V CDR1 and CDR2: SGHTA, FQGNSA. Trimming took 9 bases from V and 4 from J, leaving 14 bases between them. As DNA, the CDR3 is TGTGCCAGTTTCCCAGGGCGGTCAGATACGCAGTATTTT. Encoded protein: CASFPGRSDTQYF.

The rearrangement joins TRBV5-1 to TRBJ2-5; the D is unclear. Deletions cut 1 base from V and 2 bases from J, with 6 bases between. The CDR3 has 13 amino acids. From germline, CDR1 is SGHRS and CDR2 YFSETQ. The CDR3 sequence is CASSLQTQETQYF. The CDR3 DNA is TGCGCCAGCAGCTTGCAGACACAAGAGACCCAGTACTTC.

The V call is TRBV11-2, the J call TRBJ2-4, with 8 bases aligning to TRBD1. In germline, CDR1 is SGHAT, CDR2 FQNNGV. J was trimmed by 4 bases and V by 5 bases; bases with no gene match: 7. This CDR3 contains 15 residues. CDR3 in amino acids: CASSPRGDRKNIQYF. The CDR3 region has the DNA TGTGCCAGCAGCCCCAGGGGGGACAGGAAAAACATTCAGTACTTC.

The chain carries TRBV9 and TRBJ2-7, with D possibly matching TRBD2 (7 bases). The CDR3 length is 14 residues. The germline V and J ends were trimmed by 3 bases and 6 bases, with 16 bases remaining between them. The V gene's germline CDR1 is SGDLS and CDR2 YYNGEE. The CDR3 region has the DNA TGTGCCAGCAGCGAGGGGGGGGTATCGAGCGAGCAGTACTTC. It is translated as CASSEGGVSSEQYF.

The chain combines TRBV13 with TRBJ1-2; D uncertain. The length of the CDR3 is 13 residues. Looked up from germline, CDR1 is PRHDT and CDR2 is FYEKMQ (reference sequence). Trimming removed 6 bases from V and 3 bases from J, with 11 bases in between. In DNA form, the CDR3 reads TGTGCCAGCAGTTTCCTCAGTTACTATGGCTACACCTTC. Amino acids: CASSFLSYYGYTF.

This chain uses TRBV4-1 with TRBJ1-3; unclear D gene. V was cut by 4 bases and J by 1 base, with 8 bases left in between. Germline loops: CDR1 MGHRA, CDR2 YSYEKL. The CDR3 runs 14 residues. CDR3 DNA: TGCGCCAGCAGCCCGCTCGGTTCTGGAAACACCATATATTTT. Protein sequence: CASSPLGSGNTIYF.

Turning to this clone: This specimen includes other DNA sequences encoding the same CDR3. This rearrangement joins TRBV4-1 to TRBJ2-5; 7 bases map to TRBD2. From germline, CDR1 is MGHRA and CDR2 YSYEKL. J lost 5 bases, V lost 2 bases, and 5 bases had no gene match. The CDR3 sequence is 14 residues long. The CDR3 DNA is TGCGCCAGCAGCCAAATCGGGCGGGAGGAGACCCAGTACTTC. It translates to CASSQIGREETQYF.

The CDR3 DNA reads as TGTGCCAGCAGCTTAGAACTCCCGAGCTCCTACGAGCAGTACTTC. This encodes CASSLELPSSYEQYF. The chain joins TRBV7-8 to TRBJ2-7; D is uncertain. Germline lookup yields CDR1 SGHVS and CDR2 FQNEAQ. CDR3 size: 15 residues. Trimming cost V 1 base and J 0 bases, with 10 bases left between them.

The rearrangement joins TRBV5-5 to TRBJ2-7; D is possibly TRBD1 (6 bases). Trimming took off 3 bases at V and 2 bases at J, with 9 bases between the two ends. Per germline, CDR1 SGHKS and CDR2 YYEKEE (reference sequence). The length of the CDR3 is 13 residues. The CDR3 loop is CASSWDTPYEQYF. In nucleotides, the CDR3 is TGTGCCAGCAGCTGGGACACCCCCTACGAGCAGTACTTC.

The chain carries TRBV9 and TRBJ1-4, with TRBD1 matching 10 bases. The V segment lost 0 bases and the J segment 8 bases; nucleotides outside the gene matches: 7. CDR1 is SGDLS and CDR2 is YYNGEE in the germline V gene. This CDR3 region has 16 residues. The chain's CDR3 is CASSVGGQGKDEKLFF. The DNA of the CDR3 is TGTGCCAGCAGCGTAGGGGGACAGGGGAAGGACGAAAAACTGTTTTTT. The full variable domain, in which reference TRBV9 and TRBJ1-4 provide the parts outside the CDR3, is DSGVTQTPKHLITATGQRVTLRCSPRSGDLSVYWYQQSLDQGLQFLIQYYNGEERAKGNILERFSAQQFPDLHSELNLSSLELGDSALYFCASSVGGQGKDEKLFFGSGTQLSVL.

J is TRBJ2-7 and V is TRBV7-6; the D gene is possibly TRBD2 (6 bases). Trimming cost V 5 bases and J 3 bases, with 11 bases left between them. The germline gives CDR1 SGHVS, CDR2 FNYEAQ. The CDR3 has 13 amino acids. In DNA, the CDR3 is TGTGCCAGCAGCCCTAGCGTTCTCTACGAGCAGTACTTC. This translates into CASSPSVLYEQYF. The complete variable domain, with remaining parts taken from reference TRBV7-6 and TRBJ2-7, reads GAGVSQSPRYKVTKRGQDVALRCDPISGHVSLYWYRQALGQGPEFLTYFNYEAQQDKSGLPNDRFSAERPEGSISTLTIQRTEQRDSAMYRCASSPSVLYEQYFGPGTRLTVT.

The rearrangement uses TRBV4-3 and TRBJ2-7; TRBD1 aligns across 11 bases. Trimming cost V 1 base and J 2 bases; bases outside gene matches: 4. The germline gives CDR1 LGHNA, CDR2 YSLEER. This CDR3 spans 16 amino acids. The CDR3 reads CASSQAPGQGAYEQYF. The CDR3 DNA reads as TGCGCCAGCAGCCAAGCTCCGGGACAGGGGGCCTACGAGCAGTACTTC.

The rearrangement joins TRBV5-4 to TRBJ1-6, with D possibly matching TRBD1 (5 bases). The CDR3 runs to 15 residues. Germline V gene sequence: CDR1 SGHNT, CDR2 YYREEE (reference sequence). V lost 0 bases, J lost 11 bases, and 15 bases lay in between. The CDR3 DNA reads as TGTGCCAGCAGCTTGGCCGTGGGGGGAGCGACACCCCTCCACTTT. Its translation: CASSLAVGGATPLHF.

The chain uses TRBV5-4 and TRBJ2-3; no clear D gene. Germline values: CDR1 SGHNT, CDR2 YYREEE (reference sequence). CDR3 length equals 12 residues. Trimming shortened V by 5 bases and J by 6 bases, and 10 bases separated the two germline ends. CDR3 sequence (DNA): TGTGCCAGCAGTTCAGACTTGGATACGCAGTATTTT. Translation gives CASSSDLDTQYF.

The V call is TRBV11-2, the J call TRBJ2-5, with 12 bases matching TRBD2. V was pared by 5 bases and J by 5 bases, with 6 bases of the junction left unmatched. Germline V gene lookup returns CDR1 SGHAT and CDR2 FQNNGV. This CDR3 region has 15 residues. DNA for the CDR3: TGTGCCAGCAGCCGGACTAGCGGGATGCGTGAGACCCAGTACTTC. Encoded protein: CASSRTSGMRETQYF. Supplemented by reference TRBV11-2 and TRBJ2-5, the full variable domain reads EAGVAQSPRYKIIEKRQSVAFWCNPISGHATLYWYQQILGQGPKLLIQFQNNGVVDDSQLPKDRFSAERLKGVDSTLKIQPAKLEDSAVYLCASSRTSGMRETQYFGPGTRLLVL.

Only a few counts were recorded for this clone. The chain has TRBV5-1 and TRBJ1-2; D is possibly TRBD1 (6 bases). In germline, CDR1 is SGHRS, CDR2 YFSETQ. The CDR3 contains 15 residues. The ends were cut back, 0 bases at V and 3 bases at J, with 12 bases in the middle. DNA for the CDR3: TGCGCCAGCAGCTTGGCGGCAGGGGCACACTATGGCTACACCTTC. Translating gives CASSLAAGAHYGYTF.